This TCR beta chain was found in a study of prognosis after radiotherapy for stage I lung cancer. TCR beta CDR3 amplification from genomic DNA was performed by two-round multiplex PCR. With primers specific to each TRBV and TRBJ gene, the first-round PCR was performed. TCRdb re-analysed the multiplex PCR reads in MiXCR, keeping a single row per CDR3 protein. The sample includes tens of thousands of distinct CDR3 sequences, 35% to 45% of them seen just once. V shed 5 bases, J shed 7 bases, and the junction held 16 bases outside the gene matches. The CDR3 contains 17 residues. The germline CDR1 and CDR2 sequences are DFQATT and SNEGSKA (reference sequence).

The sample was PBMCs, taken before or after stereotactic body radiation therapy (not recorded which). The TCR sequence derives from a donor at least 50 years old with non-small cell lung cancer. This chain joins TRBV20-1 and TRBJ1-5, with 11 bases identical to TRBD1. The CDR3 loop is CSAPGTGGVLKGQPQHF. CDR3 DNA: TGCAGTGCTCCTGGGACAGGGGGGGTTCTCAAGGGCCAGCCCCAGCATTTT.